The 31 T cell receptor beta chains below all came from one sample that was sequenced in a study of blood T cell repertoires in COVID-19 (dated by TCRdb to about 2020). Libraries came from the immunoSEQ multiplex PCR assay. TCRdb's version of the immuneACCESS table is confined to in-frame rearrangements and falls short of the full clone set. An unresolved V gene accounts for under half of the shortfall where checked; the remainder is of unknown origin. This sample has 150,000 or so clones in its table, and under 90% of those were observed once. The ten largest make up roughly 0.58% of the sample. Source material: peripheral blood. All receptors come from a man aged 55 to 70 with acute or convalescent COVID-19.

A single count supports this clone. V usage is TRBV28 and J usage is TRBJ1-1, with 9 bases fitting TRBD1. V dropped 5 bases and J dropped 1; count of bases not matched to a gene: 2. Germline V gene data show CDR1 as MDHEN and CDR2 as SYDVKM. This CDR3 is built from 14 residues. The CDR3 DNA reads as TGTGCCAGCAGTACAGGGGGCGCGAACACTGAAGCTTTCTTT. This codes for CASSTGGANTEAFF.

The rearrangement uses TRBV6-5 and TRBJ1-1, with TRBD1 as a possible D gene (6 bases). The germline CDR1 and CDR2 sequences are MNHEY and SVGAGI. Between the trimmed V and J ends, which lost 2 bases and 1 base, there was a span of 11 bases. The CDR3 spans 15 residues. CDR3 amino acids: CASSYTGFGNTEAFF. The CDR3 bases are TGTGCCAGCAGTTACACAGGGTTCGGGAACACTGAAGCTTTCTTT.

This chain uses TRBV6-7 with TRBJ2-5; tentative D call: TRBD2 (7 bases). TRBV6-7 is an ORF, with its function uncertain. This CDR3 comprises 12 residues. V was pared by 9 bases and J by 5 bases, with 13 bases between. In DNA, the CDR3 is TGTGCCAGGGAGGGGGGGCCGGAGACCCAGTACTTC. It is translated as CAREGGPETQYF.

The V and J genes are TRBV28 and TRBJ2-3; no clear D gene. The germline CDR1 and CDR2 sequences are MDHEN and SYDVKM. This CDR3 region has 15 residues. V shed 2 bases and J shed 2 bases, with 11 bases lying between them. CDR3 sequence (DNA): TGTGCCAGCAGTTTAGGAAGGAGACCCACAGATACGCAGTATTTT. Translation: CASSLGRRPTDTQYF.

The chain recombines TRBV6-2 or TRBV6-3 with TRBJ2-1, with D possibly matching TRBD1 (6 bases). Germline V lookup: CDR1 MNHEY, CDR2 SVGEGT. Trimming removed 5 bases at V and 6 bases at J, with 14 bases between. The CDR3 spans 14 residues. CDR3 amino acids: CASSRDTSINEQFF. In nucleotides, the CDR3 is TGTGCCAGCAGTCGGGACACTAGTATCAATGAGCAGTTCTTC.

V usage is TRBV19 and J usage is TRBJ2-3, with 11 bases lining up with TRBD2. The CDR3 has 15 amino acids. V shed 2 bases and J 3 bases; nucleotides not matched to a gene: 1. Germline loops: CDR1 LNHDA, CDR2 SQIVND (reference sequence). The CDR3, as DNA: TGTGCCAGTAGTATACTAGCGGGAGGTACAGATACGCAGTATTTT. This codes for CASSILAGGTDTQYF.

This chain links TRBV7-9 with TRBJ1-2; a possible D gene is TRBD1 (5 bases). Germline-derived CDR1 and CDR2 are SEHNR and FQNEAQ (reference sequence). CDR3 length equals 13 residues. V lost 5 bases to trimming and J lost 7 bases, with 14 bases between them. CDR3: CASSPAQQGGYTF. CDR3 in DNA: TGTGCCAGCAGCCCAGCCCAGCAGGGTGGCTACACCTTC.

The chain carries TRBV25-1 and TRBJ1-2; 8 bases map to TRBD1. CDR3 size: 14 residues. CDR1 and CDR2 (germline): MGHDK, SYGVNS. J gave up 7 bases and V 7 bases, and 11 bases lay outside the gene matches. The CDR3 sequence: CASTYGQGYFGYTF. In nucleotides, the CDR3 is TGTGCCAGCACCTACGGACAGGGTTATTTTGGCTACACCTTC.

The rearrangement links TRBV3-1 (or the pseudogene TRBV3-2) to TRBJ2-3; D ambiguous. CDR3 size: 11 residues. Germline lookup yields CDR1 LGHDT and CDR2 YNNKEL (reference sequence). V shed 4 bases and J shed 3 bases, with 2 bases lying between them. The CDR3 loop is CASSLTDTQYF. The CDR3 nucleotides read TGTGCCAGCAGCCTAACAGATACGCAGTATTTT.

The V gene is TRBV5-1, the J gene TRBJ2-5; a possible D gene is TRBD1 (5 bases). Deletions cut 4 bases from V and 1 base from J, with 14 bases between. This CDR3 is built from 15 residues. CDR1 is SGHRS, CDR2 YFSETQ, per germline. The CDR3 loop reads CASSLGDSFQETQYF. The CDR3 DNA sequence: TGCGCCAGCAGCCTGGGCGACAGCTTCCAAGAGACCCAGTACTTC.

V gene TRBV5-1 combines with J gene TRBJ1-2; 8 nucleotides agree with TRBD1. The CDR3 has 14 amino acids. Germline V CDR1 and CDR2: SGHRS, YFSETQ. With 4 bases clipped from V and 5 bases from J, the junction kept 7 bases outside the gene matches. The CDR3 is CASSQGQGVYGYTF. In DNA form, the CDR3 reads TGCGCCAGCAGCCAAGGACAGGGAGTTTATGGCTACACCTTC. Using reference TRBV5-1 and TRBJ1-2 for the parts outside the CDR3, the full variable domain is KAGVTQTPRYLIKTRGQQVTLSCSPISGHRSVSWYQQTPGQGLQFLFEYFSETQRNKGNFPGRFSGRQFSNSRSEMNVSTLELGDSALYLCASSQGQGVYGYTFGSGTRLTVV.

This clone came up a few times. This sequence joins TRBV19 and TRBJ2-4; TRBD1 matches at 10 bases. J was trimmed by 4 bases and V by 3 bases; bases with no gene match: 6. Germline V gene lookup returns CDR1 LNHDA and CDR2 SQIVND (reference sequence). The CDR3 has 16 residues. CDR3 coding DNA: TGTGCCAGTAGTATCAGGACAGGGGGGCCGAAAAACATTCAGTACTTC. It codes for CASSIRTGGPKNIQYF.

V usage is TRBV6-5 and J usage is TRBJ1-3; D ambiguous. This CDR3 contains 12 residues. Trimming cost V 8 bases and J 3 bases, with 8 bases left between them. Germline V lookup: CDR1 MNHEY, CDR2 SVGAGI. The CDR3 region is CASGPDGNTIYF. The CDR3 DNA reads as TGTGCCAGCGGGCCAGATGGAAACACCATATATTTT.

The chain uses TRBV12-3 or TRBV12-4 and TRBJ1-2; no clear D gene. This CDR3 is 13 amino acids long. Between the trimmed V and J ends, which lost 6 bases and 1 base, there was a span of 9 bases. The CDR3 nucleotides are TGTGCCAGCAGGAGCGACGGTAACTATGGCTACACCTTC. Its translation: CASRSDGNYGYTF.

V is TRBV6-2 or TRBV6-3 and J is TRBJ1-2, with TRBD1 as a possible D gene (6 bases). CDR3 length equals 13 residues. Germline V CDR1 and CDR2: MNHEY, SVGEGT. V lost 2 bases to trimming and J lost 2 bases, with 6 bases between them. This CDR3 is CASSYGTNYGYTF. The CDR3 region has the DNA TGTGCCAGCAGTTACGGGACAAACTATGGCTACACCTTC.

V and J are TRBV5-1 and TRBJ1-6; 10 bases map to TRBD1. V trimming: 0 bases; J trimming: 10 bases; junction bases outside the gene matches: 10. Germline V gene sequence: CDR1 SGHRS, CDR2 YFSETQ. This CDR3 spans 17 amino acids. In DNA, the CDR3 is TGCGCCAGCAGCTTGGGACCCGACAGGGGGCTACTCTCACCCCTCCACTTT. Its protein is CASSLGPDRGLLSPLHF.

The chain uses TRBV5-5 and TRBJ1-3, with 12 bases that match TRBD1. This CDR3 is built from 17 residues. Germline V CDR1 and CDR2: SGHKS, YYEKEE (reference sequence). Unmatched junction bases numbered 6, after V lost 0 bases and J lost 5 bases. The CDR3 here is CASSLGPGQGARNTIYF. The CDR3 bases are TGTGCCAGCAGCTTGGGCCCGGGACAGGGGGCTAGAAACACCATATATTTT. The complete variable domain, with remaining parts taken from reference TRBV5-5 and TRBJ1-3, reads DAGVTQSPTHLIKTRGQQVTLRCSPISGHKSVSWYQQVLGQGPQFIFQYYEKEERGRGNFPDRFSARQFPNYSSELNVNALLLGDSALYLCASSLGPGQGARNTIYFGEGSWLTVV.

This rearrangement joins TRBV19 to TRBJ2-2; TRBD1 matches 7 bases. V gave up 10 bases and J gave up 5 bases; unmatched junction bases: 10. This CDR3 spans 14 amino acids. Germline CDR1 LNHDA, CDR2 SQIVND (reference sequence). The CDR3 nucleotides read TGTGCCACTACTCTGCAGGGGGTAACCGGGGAGCTGTTTTTT. Amino acid sequence: CATTLQGVTGELFF.

V is TRBV19 and J is TRBJ1-1; TRBD1 agrees at 7 bases. Unmatched junction bases numbered 2, after V lost 1 base and J lost 3 bases. Germline assignment: CDR1 LNHDA and CDR2 SQIVND (reference sequence). This CDR3 comprises 14 residues. The DNA for the CDR3 is TGTGCCAGTAGTATAGGGGACAGTTACACTGAAGCTTTCTTT. It yields the protein CASSIGDSYTEAFF.

This chain links TRBV7-9 with TRBJ2-1; 9 bases fit TRBD2. CDR1 SEHNR and CDR2 FQNEAQ come from the germline V gene (reference sequence). CDR3 size: 14 residues. V was clipped by 3 bases and J by 5 bases; unmatched bases: 2. CDR3 sequence: CASSFRLADNEQFF. In nucleotides, the CDR3 is TGTGCCAGCAGCTTCCGACTAGCGGACAATGAGCAGTTCTTC.

V usage is TRBV19 and J usage is TRBJ2-1, with D possibly being TRBD2 (5 bases). Germline CDR1 is LNHDA and CDR2 is SQIVND (reference sequence). The CDR3 spans 16 residues. The ends were cut back, 6 bases at V and 0 bases at J, with 15 bases in the middle. CDR3 in DNA: TGTGCCAGTAGCCGAGGGCGGCCAAGCTCCTACAATGAGCAGTTCTTC. This encodes CASSRGRPSSYNEQFF.

The chain links TRBV7-6 to TRBJ1-3, with TRBD1 matching 7 bases. Unmatched junction bases numbered 7, after V lost 2 bases and J lost 0 bases. Germline loops: CDR1 SGHVS, CDR2 FNYEAQ. This CDR3 region has 17 residues. The CDR3 DNA reads as TGTGCCAGCAGCTTACCCCCTGGACAGGACTCTGGAAACACCATATATTTT. It specifies CASSLPPGQDSGNTIYF.

In its sample, this clone was seen many times. This CDR3 reads CASSAPLAREAGDTQYF. The CDR3 DNA is TGTGCCAGCAGCGCGCCTCTAGCGCGAGAGGCTGGAGATACGCAGTATTTT. This chain uses TRBV11-2 with TRBJ2-3, with D possibly TRBD2 on 6 matching bases. The CDR3 runs to 17 residues. Trimming removed 5 bases at V and 5 bases at J, with 23 bases between. Germline loops: CDR1 SGHAT, CDR2 FQNNGV.

The chain has TRBV5-5 and TRBJ2-3; 7 nucleotides agree with TRBD2. The CDR3 totals 16 residues. Trimming cost V 1 base and J 3 bases; bases outside gene matches: 8. CDR1 SGHKS and CDR2 YYEKEE come from the germline V gene (reference sequence). As DNA, the CDR3 is TGTGCCAGCAGCTTGATGGGAGGGCTATTGACAGATACGCAGTATTTT. Amino acid sequence: CASSLMGGLLTDTQYF.

This rearrangement joins TRBV7-3 to TRBJ2-2; TRBD1 agrees at 8 bases. The CDR3 extends over 15 amino acids. V lost 5 bases and J lost 6; bases outside the gene matches: 8. Germline V lookup: CDR1 SGHTA, CDR2 FQGTGA. CDR3 nucleotide sequence: TGTGCCAGCAGCCGCGGTGGACAGGGCTCCGGGGAGCTGTTTTTT. This encodes CASSRGGQGSGELFF. The whole variable domain, remainder taken from reference TRBV7-3 and TRBJ2-2, is GAGVSQTPSNKVTEKGKYVELRCDPISGHTALYWYRQSLGQGPEFLIYFQGTGAADDSGLPNDRFFAVRPEGSVSTLKIQRTERGDSAVYLCASSRGGQGSGELFFGEGSRLTVL.

CDR3 coding DNA: TGTGCCAGCAGTTTACAGGGAGGGATGAAAGAGACCCAGTACTTC. This encodes CASSLQGGMKETQYF. The chain is built from TRBV28 and TRBJ2-5; 7 positions agree with TRBD2. From germline, CDR1 is MDHEN and CDR2 SYDVKM. V shed 2 bases, J shed 3 bases, and the junction held 6 bases outside the gene matches. This CDR3 spans 15 amino acids.

The gene calls are TRBV27 and TRBJ2-5, with D tentatively TRBD2 (5 bases). CDR1 and CDR2 from the germline V gene are MNHEY and SMNVEV (reference sequence). V shed 7 bases and J shed 3 bases, with 12 bases lying between them. This CDR3 is 13 amino acids long. CDR3 region: CASTTEGKETQYF. DNA for the CDR3: TGTGCCAGCACTACCGAGGGAAAAGAGACCCAGTACTTC.

The chain has TRBV3-1 (or the pseudogene TRBV3-2) and TRBJ2-1; 8 bases are shared with TRBD2. The CDR3 sequence is 13 residues long. Germline trimming cut 2 bases from V and 12 bases from J; bases unmatched to any gene: 6. The germline V gene has CDR1 LGHDT and CDR2 YNNKEL (reference sequence). CDR3 amino acids: CASSQPRGAGQFF. The CDR3 coding sequence is TGTGCCAGCAGCCAACCGCGGGGGGCTGGGCAGTTCTTC.

The chain carries TRBV5-1 and TRBJ1-1; D unresolved. V lost 1 base, J lost 4 bases, and 8 bases lay in between. Per the germline V gene, CDR1 is SGHRS and CDR2 is YFSETQ. This CDR3 spans 13 amino acids. CDR3 amino acids: CASSLPGATEAFF. DNA for the CDR3: TGCGCCAGCAGCTTGCCGGGAGCCACTGAAGCTTTCTTT.

This clone is categorized as medium-sized. The chain uses TRBV5-6 and TRBJ1-2, with D hard to call. Trimming cost V 1 base and J 8 bases, with 9 bases left between them. This CDR3 has 12 residues. Germline assignment: CDR1 SGHDT and CDR2 YYEEEE. CDR3 residues: CASSLRAEGYTF. Here the CDR3 DNA reads TGTGCCAGCAGCTTGAGAGCTGAAGGCTACACCTTC.

The rearrangement uses TRBV4-1 and TRBJ2-5; 7 bases align to TRBD1. The germline V gene encodes CDR1 MGHRA and CDR2 YSYEKL. The V and J ends lost 5 bases and 3 bases, in that order; junction bases with no gene match: 9. The CDR3 loop spans 15 amino acids. In nucleotides, the CDR3 is TGCGCCAGCAGCGCCCCCGGGACAGTTGAAGAGACCCAGTACTTC. This codes for CASSAPGTVEETQYF.